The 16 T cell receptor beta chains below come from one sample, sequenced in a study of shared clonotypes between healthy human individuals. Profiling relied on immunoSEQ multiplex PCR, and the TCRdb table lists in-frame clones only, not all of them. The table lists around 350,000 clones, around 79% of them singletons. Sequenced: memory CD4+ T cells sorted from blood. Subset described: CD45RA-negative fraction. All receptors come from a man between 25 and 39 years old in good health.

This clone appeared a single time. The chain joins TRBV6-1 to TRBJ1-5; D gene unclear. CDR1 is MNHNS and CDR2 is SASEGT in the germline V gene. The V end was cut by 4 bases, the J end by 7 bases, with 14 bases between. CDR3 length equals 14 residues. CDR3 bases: TGTGCCAGCAGTGCCGACTTTCAAGGCCAGCCCCAGCATTTT. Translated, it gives CASSADFQGQPQHF.

The chain's CDR3 is CASSEYPRGTYEQYF. CDR3 coding DNA: TGTGCCAGCAGTGAATACCCCCGGGGTACCTACGAGCAGTACTTC. This chain connects TRBV2 to TRBJ2-7; perhaps TRBD2 as D (5 bases). Germline V CDR1 and CDR2: SNHLY, FYNNEI. The CDR3 spans 15 residues. Trimming stripped 2 bases from V and 2 bases from J, with 13 bases between.

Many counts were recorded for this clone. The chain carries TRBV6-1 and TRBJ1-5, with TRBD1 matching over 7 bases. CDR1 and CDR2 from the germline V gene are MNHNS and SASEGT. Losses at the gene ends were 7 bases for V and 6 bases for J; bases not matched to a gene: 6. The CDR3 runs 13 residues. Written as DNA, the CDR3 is TGTGCCAGCACGGTAGGGGGCGGTCAGCCCCAGCATTTT. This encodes CASTVGGGQPQHF.

The CDR3 protein is CASSQDGVYQETQYF. The DNA of the CDR3 is TGTGCCAGCAGCCAAGACGGGGTGTACCAAGAGACCCAGTACTTC. The chain employs TRBV14 and TRBJ2-5, with D perhaps TRBD2 (5 bases). Germline V CDR1 and CDR2: SGHDN, FVKESK. The CDR3 spans 15 residues. The V end lost 0 bases, the J end lost 0 bases, and 8 bases lay between the germline ends.

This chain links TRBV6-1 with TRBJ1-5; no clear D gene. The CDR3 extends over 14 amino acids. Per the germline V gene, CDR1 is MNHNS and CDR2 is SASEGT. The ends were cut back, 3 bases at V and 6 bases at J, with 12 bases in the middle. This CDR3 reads CASSDKALGQPQHF. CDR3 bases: TGTGCCAGCAGTGACAAGGCCCTTGGTCAGCCCCAGCATTTT.

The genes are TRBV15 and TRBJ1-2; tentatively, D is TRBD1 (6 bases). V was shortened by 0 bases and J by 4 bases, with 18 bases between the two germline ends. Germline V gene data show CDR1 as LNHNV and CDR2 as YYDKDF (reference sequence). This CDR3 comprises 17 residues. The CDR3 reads CATSRDRWTAGGYGYTF. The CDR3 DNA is TGTGCCACCAGCAGAGATCGATGGACAGCGGGGGGCTATGGCTACACCTTC.

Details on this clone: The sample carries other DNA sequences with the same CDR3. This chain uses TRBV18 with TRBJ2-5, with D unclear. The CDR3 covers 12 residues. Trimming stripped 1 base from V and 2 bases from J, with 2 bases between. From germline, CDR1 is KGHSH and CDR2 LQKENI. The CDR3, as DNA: TGTGCCAGCTCACCACGTCAAGAGACCCAGTACTTC. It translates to CASSPRQETQYF.

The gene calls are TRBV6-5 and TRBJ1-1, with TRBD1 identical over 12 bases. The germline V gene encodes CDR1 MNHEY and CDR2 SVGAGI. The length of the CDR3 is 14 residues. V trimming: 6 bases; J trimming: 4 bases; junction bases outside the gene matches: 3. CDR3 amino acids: CASRGQGAGTEAFF. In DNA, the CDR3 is TGTGCCAGCAGGGGACAGGGGGCGGGCACTGAAGCTTTCTTT.

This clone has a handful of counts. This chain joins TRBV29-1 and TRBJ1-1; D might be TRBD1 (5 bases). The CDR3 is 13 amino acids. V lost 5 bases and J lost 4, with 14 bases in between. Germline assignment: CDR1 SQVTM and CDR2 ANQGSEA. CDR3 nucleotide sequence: TGCAGCGTTTGTGAAGGGGTTGGCACTGAAGCTTTCTTT. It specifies CSVCEGVGTEAFF. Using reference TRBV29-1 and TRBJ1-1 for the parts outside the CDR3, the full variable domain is SAVISQKPSRDICQRGTSLTIQCQVDSQVTMMFWYRQQPGQSLTLIATANQGSEATYESGFVIDKFPISRPNLTFSTLTVSNMSPEDSSIYLCSVCEGVGTEAFFGQGTRLTVV.

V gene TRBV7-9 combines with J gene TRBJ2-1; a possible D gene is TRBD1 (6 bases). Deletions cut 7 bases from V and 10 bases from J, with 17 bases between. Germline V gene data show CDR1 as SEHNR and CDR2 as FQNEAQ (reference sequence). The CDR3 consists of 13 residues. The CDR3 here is CASTSGQLGEQFF. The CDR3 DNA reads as TGTGCCAGCACCTCCGGACAGTTAGGGGAGCAGTTCTTC. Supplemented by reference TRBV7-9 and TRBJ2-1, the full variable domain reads DTGVSQNPRHKITKRGQNVTFRCDPISEHNRLYWYRQTLGQGPEFLTYFQNEAQLEKSRLLSDRFSAERPKGSFSTLEIQRTEQGDSAMYLCASTSGQLGEQFFGPGTRLTVL.

CDR3 bases: TGTGCCAGCAGTCAATCGACAGGGGGCACAGATACGCAGTATTTT. This translates into CASSQSTGGTDTQYF. V is TRBV28 and J is TRBJ2-3; 8 nucleotides line up with TRBD1. Looked up from germline, CDR1 is MDHEN and CDR2 is SYDVKM. This CDR3 is 15 amino acids long. Trimming took 5 bases from V and 1 from J; bases not matched to a gene: 5.

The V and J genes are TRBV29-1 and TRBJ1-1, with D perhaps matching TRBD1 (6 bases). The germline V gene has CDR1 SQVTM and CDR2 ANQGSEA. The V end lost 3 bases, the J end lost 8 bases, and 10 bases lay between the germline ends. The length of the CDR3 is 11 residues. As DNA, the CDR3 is TGCAGCGTTGACAGGGGCGCCGAAGCTTTCTTT. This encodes CSVDRGAEAFF.

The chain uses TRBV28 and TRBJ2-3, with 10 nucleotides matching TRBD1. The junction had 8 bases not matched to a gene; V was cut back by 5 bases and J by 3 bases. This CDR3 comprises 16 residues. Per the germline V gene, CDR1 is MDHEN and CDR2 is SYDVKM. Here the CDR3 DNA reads TGTGCCAGCAGTCCTACGACAGGGGGCTTGACAGATACGCAGTATTTT. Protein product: CASSPTTGGLTDTQYF.

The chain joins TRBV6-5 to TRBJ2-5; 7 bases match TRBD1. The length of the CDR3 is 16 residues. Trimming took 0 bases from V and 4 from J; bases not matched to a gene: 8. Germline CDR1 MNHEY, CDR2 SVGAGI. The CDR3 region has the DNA TGTGCCAGCAGTTACTCGACAGGGTACTCTGCAGAGACCCAGTACTTC. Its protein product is CASSYSTGYSAETQYF.

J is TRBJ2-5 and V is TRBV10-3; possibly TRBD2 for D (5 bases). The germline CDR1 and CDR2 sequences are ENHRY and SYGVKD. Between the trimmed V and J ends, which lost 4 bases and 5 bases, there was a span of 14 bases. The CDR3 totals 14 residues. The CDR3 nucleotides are TGTGCCATCAGTGCCCCGGGGAATCTGGAGACCCAGTACTTC. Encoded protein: CAISAPGNLETQYF.

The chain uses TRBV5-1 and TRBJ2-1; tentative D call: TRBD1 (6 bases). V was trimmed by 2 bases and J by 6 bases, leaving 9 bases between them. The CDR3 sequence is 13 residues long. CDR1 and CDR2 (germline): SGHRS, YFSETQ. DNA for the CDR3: TGCGCCAGCAGCTTCCCAGGGGTCAATGAGCAGTTCTTC. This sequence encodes CASSFPGVNEQFF.